This is a list of T cell receptor beta chains from one sample in a study of blood T cell repertoires in COVID-19. Generated by immunoSEQ multiplex PCR, the TCRdb table keeps only in-frame clones and is missing some. The table lists 20,000 to 25,000 clones, about nine tenths of them singletons. Material: peripheral blood. Receptors were obtained from a man aged 50 to 59 with active COVID-19. The CDR3 runs from the conserved cysteine through the conserved F or W. Fields, in order: V gene, CDR3 protein.

TRBV6-2/TRBV6-3	CASGRASINQPQHF
TRBV15	CATSSGVGTGNQPQHF
TRBV5-6	CASSFQGAAAFF
TRBV6-5	CASSNIHSNQPQHF
TRBV6-6	CASCYLSPTDTQYF
TRBV27	CASRDYSGAETQYF
TRBV7-2	CASSWELTDTQYF
TRBV6-2/TRBV6-3	CASSYSQVRETQYF
TRBV10-1	CASSEGQITDTQYF
TRBV5-6	CASSWSSGELFF
TRBV6-2/TRBV6-3	CASSYSIEVTPEAFF
TRBV7-9	CASSLDGGTGTNQETQYF
TRBV21-1	CASSTTGTDYGYTF
TRBV4-3	CASSQGTGGITEAFF
TRBV4-1	CASSRRGENYGYTF
TRBV5-4	CASSFQGGTEAFF
TRBV27	CASSLTQGHYEQYF
TRBV5-1	CASSLPMNTEAFF
TRBV7-3	CASSLRSRGEQFF
TRBV30	CASPGQSTDTQYF
TRBV9	CASSVEGGASNEQFF
TRBV9	CASSSPRGGSLGETQYF
TRBV7-9	CASSTTSGGTDTQYF
TRBV19	CASSLAGASSYEQYF